This T cell receptor (beta chain) was recovered during a study of cytomegalovirus exposure and HLA in healthy donors (dated by TCRdb to 2016 to 2017). General notes on the study: In an earlier analysis of approximately 500 of the donors, about 270 Gb of sequence data and approximately 120 million unique TCR beta sequences from 180 million or so T cells were reported. An early release that covered approximately 600 HLA-typed donors contained about 290 gigabases of sequencing data and tens of millions of unique TCR sequences. Several DR-DQ haplotypes were handled as single units for association and clustering because linkage in the cohort was strong. Of the 350 to 400 genotyped donors, roughly 85% fell in the genetic ancestry cluster associated with self-reported Caucasian donors. On average, roughly 250,000 unique TCR beta nucleotide sequences were sequenced per donor among some 420 genotyped donors of the cohort, with approximately 18% of those sequences being non-productive. The T cell repertoires of under 750 subjects were profiled by immunosequencing and related to cytomegalovirus serostatus. Both class I and class II loci were covered by HLA typing, at four-digit resolution. Alongside the repertoire data, information on donor age, sex, ethnicity and CMV serostatus was compiled. Every discovery cohort repertoire had been produced on one sequencing platform. The study aimed to test whether signatures of past pathogen exposure could be identified by cataloging public T cell receptors. In a later genetic analysis, genome-wide SNP genotypes for 398 of the 666 donors were used, and that subset was treated as a discovery cohort. High-throughput TCR immunosequencing, statistical association of individual TCRs with disease status, and machine learning were combined to predict cytomegalovirus infection status. To study patterns of TCR occurrence, a later analysis re-analyzed previously published TCR beta repertoires from 600 to 750 donors and added high-resolution HLA genotyping. The number of typed donors differed by locus: about 629-630 for A, B, C, DRB1 and DQB1; some 500 for DQA1; some 590 for DPA1; and some 470 for DPB1. A separate validation cohort of over 95 different subjects was used in addition to the roughly 640-subject first cohort. Rather than drawing on any new phenotypic data, the later analysis identified candidate immune exposures from TCR beta sequences and the way those sequences occurred across donors. In an earlier analysis of over 550 of the donors, high-throughput TCR beta sequencing was used to judge whether each TCR beta V gene segment behaved as functional or pseudogenic.

Paper-wide results and their limitations: According to a later analysis, parvovirus B19, influenza, CMV and Epstein-Barr virus appeared linked to several top co-occurrence clusters. A further reported finding was that TCR beta sequences accurately predicted the HLA-A and HLA-B alleles for most subjects in the first cohort. In a later genetic analysis, fewer N-insertions in productive TCRs were reported among donors in an Asian-associated ancestry cluster than the approximately 630-donor mean. Broadly in line with IMGT annotations, most TCR beta V segments showed up in productive rearrangements about 90% or about 30% of the time in an earlier analysis of approximately 600 of the donors. Correlated functional status among segregating V segments might reflect linkage disequilibrium, but an unknown experimental factor could not be ruled out. Three of the identified cytomegalovirus-associated TCR beta chains were confirmed in vitro to be specific for cytomegalovirus antigens. A later analysis found that HLA-associated TCR beta chains were more clonally expanded and had lower generation probabilities than equally common non-associated chains. Because some donors lacked HLA typing at each locus, the association tests relied only on the typed subset. Because counts were too low, some 16 rarely observed V segments, including chromosome 9 orphons, were excluded from the earlier analysis of fewer than 650 of the donors. Some IMGT-functional V segments, including TRBV6-2 and TRBV6-3, could not be told apart with the 87-base-pair reads, so those segments were excluded. A later analysis associated about 18,000 TCR beta sequences with specific HLA alleles at a false discovery rate of 0.05. The authors suggested that the approach could potentially be generalized to other disease states and immunological phenotypes. A later analysis found that most CMV-associated TCR beta chains appeared HLA-restricted, with HLA associations seemingly driven largely by CMV exposure. In a later analysis, TCR association rates were found to vary across HLA loci, with the most associated TCRs seen for DRB1 alleles and the fewest for HLA-C alleles. A later genetic analysis associated a missense DCLRE1C variant with V-gene and J-gene trimming of TCR beta chains, and an independent cohort replicated the association. Cytomegalovirus status was reported to be diagnosed by the classifier with high specificity and sensitivity in both the original and validation cohorts. Presence/absence analyses assumed roughly uniform sequencing depth across donors, an assumption that may not hold. A cluster of highly shared sequence variants was judged likely to represent a technical artifact of the sequencing pipeline. Most TCR sequences were observed very rarely across donors, whereas some public TCRs were present in many individuals. The only immune exposure information available for the cohort was CMV serostatus. The study gave a list of some 150 TCR beta chains associated with cytomegalovirus. Strong co-occurrence of HLA alleles, especially DR and DQ, made assigning TCR associations to individual alleles difficult. In this cohort, only TCR beta chains were sequenced, and detectable features were limited by the absence of alpha or paired-chain data.

The protocol used for the library was the immunoSEQ multiplex PCR assay. For the multiplex PCR, a mixture combining 60 forward primers for TCR Vbeta segments and 13 reverse primers for TCR Jbeta segments was used. Amplification of the CDR3 region of rearranged TCR beta genes was performed with a multiplex PCR assay on genomic DNA. Amplified TCR beta libraries were sequenced as 87-base-pair reads on the Illumina HiSeq System. In the authors' own workflow: A later analysis counted about 80 million unique TCR beta chains across the 650 to 700 repertoires, and roughly 11 million of these chains were shared by at least two donors. To remove PCR and sequencing errors, raw reads were error-corrected and collapsed into unique sequences using a nearest-neighbor algorithm that merged closely related sequences. Alignment of CDR3 sequences to IMGT reference sequences was used to assign V, D and J gene segments. For a sequence to be retained, at least a six-nucleotide match to both a V gene segment and a J gene segment was required. Rearrangements were classified as productive when the CDR3 lacked stop codons and remained in frame with V and J, and all other rearrangements were classified as non-productive. CDR3 was defined by IMGT convention, running from the second conserved V-encoded cysteine to the conserved J-encoded phenylalanine. The earlier analysis of about 610 of the donors excluded any sequence lacking an unambiguous match to a single V gene segment. An earlier analysis of approximately 590 of the donors classified V segments as functional when productive rearrangements were above 56.7% and as segregating when the standard deviation between donors was above 5%. A statistical classification framework was built to diagnose cytomegalovirus status from the catalog of TCR beta chain sequences. In a later analysis, TCR nucleotide sequences were compared against IMGT/GENE-DB human TR gene sequences so that V and J genes could be assigned. In a later analysis, CDR3 sequences and most-parsimonious VDJ recombination scenarios were assigned using the TCRdist pipeline. A later analysis defined each TCR beta chain by its CDR3 amino acid sequence plus V-gene family, and excluded reads lacking a unique V-gene family. A later analysis removed 500 to 600 highly shared, low-generation-probability nucleotide sequences to deal with suspected cross-contamination and a sequencing artifact. For each public chain, a later analysis derived a clonal expansion index from normalized ranks of inferred template counts within each repertoire. In a later analysis, generation probabilities were computed with a VDJ recombination model fitted to out-of-frame rearrangements, and the resulting probabilities were checked against IGoR. A later analysis scored TCR-TCR, TCR-HLA and TCR-CMV co-occurrence with hypergeometric tests, applying a repertoire-size bias correction to TCR pairs. To estimate false discovery rates, a later analysis permuted the HLA or CMV assignments 20 times. In a later analysis, co-occurring TCRs were grouped using DBSCAN, with TCRdist sequence similarity added in when clustering inside HLA-allele-positive subsets. For co-occurrence clustering, repertoires with fewer than 30,000 or more than 120,000 public chains were excluded, along with five repertoires with anomalous nucleotide sharing. TCRdb's version of the immuneACCESS table is confined to in-frame rearrangements and falls short of the full clone set. An unresolved V gene accounts for under half of the shortfall where checked; the remainder is of unknown origin. V and J calls plus clone size are reproduced from that table; the DNA served to infer D and trimming. This sample lists around 110,000 clones; over 60% were detected once. The ten largest clones take up around 4.9% of the sample.

To note about this clone: Its antigen target is currently unknown. No quality values exist for individual bases; no much larger clone is one base distant.

Germline trimming amounts to 3 bases on V and 4 bases on J, with 9 as the count of junction bases outside the gene matches. From the cysteine through the phenylalanine, the CDR3 covers 16 amino acids. Solely the CDR3 DNA is kept, with 48 bases framed from the first base. The germline V gene gives CDR1 as SGHRS and CDR2 as YFSETQ. The cohort comprised approximately 700 healthy bone marrow donors. At the time of sampling, all cohort members were nominally healthy, though unrecorded immune exposures were likely present. The donor tested CMV seropositive, placing the donor among the 310 or so seropositive members of the cohort. Every donor gave a peripheral blood sample, and the peripheral blood mononuclear cells from that sample were used for TCR beta sequencing. Genomic DNA extraction from the blood cell samples was performed with the Qiagen DNeasy Blood Extraction Kit.

This chain joins TRBV5-1 to TRBJ2-7; TRBD1 matches 11 bases in the middle. This sequence originates from a man aged 25 to 45 in good health and CMV-seropositive. Input material: PBMCs. The CDR3 region has the sequence CASSSGRDRGAYEQYF. The sequenced DNA is TGCGCCAGCAGCTCCGGCCGGGACAGGGGGGCGTACGAGCAGTACTTC.